The T cell receptor beta chain described here comes from a study of T cell responses to AZD1222 COVID-19 vaccine. The CDR3 is made up of 14 amino acids. Between the trimmed V and J ends, which lost 0 bases and 8 bases, there was a span of 14 bases. CDR1 SGHDT and CDR2 YYEEEE come from the germline V gene. Here immunoSEQ multiplex PCR was the method, and the copy in TCRdb shows in-frame clones only, minus some. The sample yields around 110,000 clones, about four fifths seen once. A few counts support this clone. Its antigen is as yet unknown. Study results and caveats: Possibly, clonal diversity was underestimated; donors were largely white British and included more females.

This chain uses TRBV5-6 with TRBJ1-2; D is unclear. The material sequenced was peripheral blood, taken on day 0 of AZD1222 vaccination. The receptor was isolated from an adult in good health. The CDR3 region is CASSLDFRARGYTF. The CDR3 DNA reads as TGTGCCAGCAGCTTGGACTTTCGGGCGAGAGGCTACACCTTC.